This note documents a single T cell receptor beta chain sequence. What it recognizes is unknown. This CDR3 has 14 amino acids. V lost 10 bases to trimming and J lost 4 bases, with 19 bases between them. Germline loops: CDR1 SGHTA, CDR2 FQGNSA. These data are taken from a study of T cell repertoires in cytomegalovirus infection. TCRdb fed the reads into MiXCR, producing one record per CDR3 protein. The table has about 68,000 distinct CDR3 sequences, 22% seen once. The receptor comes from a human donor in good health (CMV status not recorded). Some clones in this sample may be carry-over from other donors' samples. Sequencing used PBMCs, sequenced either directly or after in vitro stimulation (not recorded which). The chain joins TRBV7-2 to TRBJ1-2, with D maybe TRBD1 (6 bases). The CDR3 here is CAITEQGMGYGYTF. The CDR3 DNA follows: TGTGCCATTACGGAGCAGGGGATGGGCTATGGCTACACCTTC.